These 26 T cell receptor beta chains came from one sample sequenced in a study of blood T cell repertoires in COVID-19. Sequenced by immunoSEQ multiplex PCR; TCRdb stores in-frame clones only, minus some. Among roughly 400,000 clones listed, roughly 90% were seen once. The sample comprised PBMCs or T cells enriched from blood (not recorded which). The receptors were gathered from a woman younger than 30 who had been exposed to COVID-19.

The chain joins TRBV3-1 (or the pseudogene TRBV3-2) to TRBJ2-3; D is possibly TRBD2 (6 bases). The ends were cut back, 0 bases at V and 3 bases at J, with 10 bases in the middle. The CDR3 is 15 amino acids. The germline V gene has CDR1 LGHDT and CDR2 YNNKEL (reference sequence). The CDR3 sequence is CASSQEKGRTDTQYF. The CDR3 bases are TGTGCCAGCAGCCAAGAAAAGGGGAGGACAGATACGCAGTATTTT.

This chain links TRBV28 with TRBJ1-1, with 7 nucleotides matching TRBD1. This CDR3 is built from 12 residues. Trimming removed 5 bases from V and 10 bases from J; junction bases left unmatched: 7. Germline CDR1 is MDHEN and CDR2 is SYDVKM. CDR3 loop: CASSQTGMRAFF. DNA of the CDR3: TGTGCCAGCAGTCAGACAGGGATGAGAGCTTTCTTT.

This clone was seen more than once but under ten times. The V and J genes are TRBV28 and TRBJ2-1; D gene unclear. This CDR3 is 13 amino acids long. V lost 2 bases to trimming and J lost 5 bases, with 7 bases between them. The V gene's germline CDR1 is MDHEN and CDR2 SYDVKM. The chain's CDR3 is CASSLDTNNEQFF. CDR3 bases: TGTGCCAGCAGTTTAGACACAAACAATGAGCAGTTCTTC.

V and J are TRBV6-5 and TRBJ1-1; D gene ambiguous. Germline V gene sequence: CDR1 MNHEY, CDR2 SVGAGI. The length of the CDR3 is 13 residues. The ends were cut back, 5 bases at V and 3 bases at J, with 10 bases in the middle. DNA of the CDR3: TGTGCCAGCAGTAAACTTATTTACACTGAAGCTTTCTTT. This translates into CASSKLIYTEAFF.

This clone came up a few times. V usage is TRBV6-6 and J usage is TRBJ2-7; the match to TRBD2 covers 10 bases. This CDR3 has 13 amino acids. Germline loops: CDR1 MNHNY, CDR2 SVGAGI (reference sequence). V was clipped by 7 bases and J by 3 bases; unmatched bases: 3. CDR3 nucleotides: TGTGCCAGCACCATAGCGGGGGGCTACGAGCAGTACTTC. Amino acids: CASTIAGGYEQYF.

CDR3: CASGLMTGTLAYNEQFF. For the CDR3, the DNA is TGTGCTAGTGGTCTCATGACCGGGACATTGGCCTACAATGAGCAGTTCTTC. The chain couples TRBV12-5 to TRBJ2-1, with TRBD1 as a possible D gene (6 bases). Germline-derived CDR1 and CDR2 are LGHNT and FRNRAP. There are 17 residues in the CDR3. The V end was cut by 5 bases, the J end by 2 bases, with 19 bases between.

This chain connects TRBV5-1 to TRBJ2-7, with D perhaps matching TRBD2 (5 bases). CDR1 is SGHRS and CDR2 is YFSETQ in the germline V gene. The CDR3 extends over 15 amino acids. Trimming took 0 bases from V and 3 from J, leaving 13 bases between them. CDR3 sequence (DNA): TGCGCCAGCAGCTTGGGTCGGGGTCAGCTCTACGAGCAGTACTTC. Amino acid sequence: CASSLGRGQLYEQYF.

The chain links TRBV11-2 to TRBJ1-1; D is ambiguous. CDR3 size: 14 residues. V lost 1 base and J 7 bases, leaving 13 bases between the germline ends. Per germline, CDR1 SGHAT and CDR2 FQNNGV. CDR3 nucleotide sequence: TGTGCCAGCAGCTTAGCTTCGTTCCGAGATGAAGCTTTCTTT. Residues: CASSLASFRDEAFF.

The J gene is TRBJ2-1, the V gene TRBV14, with a tentative D call TRBD2 (5 bases). The V end was cut by 8 bases, the J end by 2 bases, with 10 bases between. Germline V gives CDR1 SGHDN, CDR2 FVKESK. This CDR3 has 13 residues. The CDR3 spells CASARTPYNEQFF. In DNA, the CDR3 is TGTGCCAGCGCCCGGACTCCCTACAATGAGCAGTTCTTC.

This chain joins TRBV15 and TRBJ2-5; TRBD2 agrees at 7 bases. Looked up from germline, CDR1 is LNHNV and CDR2 is YYDKDF (reference sequence). CDR3 length: 14 residues. Trimming at V came to 3 bases and at J to 5 bases, leaving 6 bases not matched to a gene. CDR3 sequence reads: CATSRVTSVETQYF. The CDR3 coding sequence is TGTGCCACCAGCAGGGTAACTAGCGTTGAGACCCAGTACTTC.

This clone came up once. V and J are TRBV23-1 and TRBJ2-1, with 10 bases aligning to TRBD2. TRBV23-1 is known as an ORF, though its function is uncertain. The CDR3 runs to 17 residues. Trimming removed 0 bases from V and 5 bases from J; junction bases left unmatched: 7. CDR3 coding DNA: TGCGCCAGCAGTCAATCGGGTGCTAGCGGGAGACACAATGAGCAGTTCTTC. Encoded protein: CASSQSGASGRHNEQFF.

V gene TRBV28 combines with J gene TRBJ1-4; D is uncertain. Trimming took 7 bases from V and 5 from J, leaving 8 bases between them. From germline, CDR1 is MDHEN and CDR2 SYDVKM. The CDR3 extends over 12 amino acids. The CDR3 DNA reads as TGTGCCAGCACCAACTTAAATGAAAAACTGTTTTTT. Translated, it gives CASTNLNEKLFF.

The CDR3 DNA is TGTGCCAGTAGTACACAGGGAAATTACTACGAGCAGTACTTC. This gives the protein CASSTQGNYYEQYF. The chain carries TRBV19 and TRBJ2-7, with D possibly TRBD1 on 6 matching bases. There are 14 residues in the CDR3. Germline values: CDR1 LNHDA, CDR2 SQIVND (reference sequence). The V end was cut by 4 bases, the J end by 3 bases, with 13 bases between.

The table lists this clone with a few counts. The chain links TRBV9 to TRBJ1-2; 7 nucleotides line up with TRBD1. Germline values: CDR1 SGDLS, CDR2 YYNGEE. V gave up 3 bases and J gave up 4 bases; unmatched junction bases: 12. This CDR3 has 16 amino acids. The CDR3 sequence: CASSAHRDRLSYGYTF. The CDR3 bases are TGTGCCAGCAGCGCCCACAGGGACAGATTAAGCTATGGCTACACCTTC.

The V gene is TRBV27, the J gene TRBJ1-6, with TRBD1 as a possible D gene (6 bases). The CDR3 length is 16 residues. CDR1 MNHEY and CDR2 SMNVEV come from the germline V gene (reference sequence). V was cut by 5 bases and J by 7 bases, with 18 bases left in between. The CDR3 protein is CASSKQGTTSNSPLHF. The CDR3 DNA reads TGTGCCAGCAGTAAACAGGGAACCACGTCCAATTCACCCCTCCACTTT.

The chain couples TRBV7-8 to TRBJ1-2, with no clear D. V gave up 5 bases and J gave up 3 bases, with 13 bases separating them. CDR3 length: 14 residues. Germline-derived CDR1 and CDR2 are SGHVS and FQNEAQ. The CDR3 loop is CASSTVPGDYGYTF. CDR3 nucleotide sequence: TGTGCCAGCAGCACCGTCCCAGGCGACTATGGCTACACCTTC. The full variable domain, rest sourced from reference TRBV7-8 and TRBJ1-2, is GAGVSQSPRYKVAKRGQDVALRCDPISGHVSLFWYQQALGQGPEFLTYFQNEAQLDKSGLPSDRFFAERPEGSVSTLKIQRTQQEDSAVYLCASSTVPGDYGYTFGSGTRLTVV.

The rearrangement links TRBV7-2 to TRBJ2-7; TRBD1 agrees at 9 bases. Germline V lookup: CDR1 SGHTA, CDR2 FQGNSA. The CDR3 has 14 residues. Trimming took 4 bases from V and 3 from J; bases not matched to a gene: 4. CDR3 sequence reads: CASSWDRVYYEQYF. The DNA for the CDR3 is TGTGCCAGCAGCTGGGACAGGGTTTACTACGAGCAGTACTTC. The complete variable domain, with remaining parts taken from reference TRBV7-2 and TRBJ2-7, reads GAGVSQSPSNKVTEKGKDVELRCDPISGHTALYWYRQSLGQGLEFLIYFQGNSAPDKSGLPSDRFSAERTGGSVSTLTIQRTQQEDSAVYLCASSWDRVYYEQYFGPGTRLTVT.

The sample holds one count of this clone. The chain links TRBV7-2 to TRBJ1-1, with 8 nucleotides matching TRBD1. This CDR3 contains 14 residues. J was trimmed by 4 bases and V by 1 base; bases with no gene match: 2. The germline gives CDR1 SGHTA, CDR2 FQGNSA. CDR3 sequence (DNA): TGTGCCAGCAGCTTAGGACAGGGGAGCACTGAAGCTTTCTTT. Its protein product is CASSLGQGSTEAFF.

V is TRBV5-6 and J is TRBJ2-5; possibly TRBD2 for D (5 bases). This CDR3 spans 13 amino acids. Per the germline V gene, CDR1 is SGHDT and CDR2 is YYEEEE. V dropped 6 bases and J dropped 5 bases, with 14 bases sitting between them. Here the CDR3 reads CASTVPRGETQYF. The CDR3 DNA reads TGTGCCAGCACCGTACCCCGAGGGGAGACCCAGTACTTC. Variable domain in full (rest from reference TRBV5-6 and TRBJ2-5): DAGVTQSPTHLIKTRGQQVTLRCSPKSGHDTVSWYQQALGQGPQFIFQYYEEEERQRGNFPDRFSGHQFPNYSSELNVNALLLGDSALYLCASTVPRGETQYFGPGTRLLVL.

Here the CDR3 reads CAWSWRETDTQYF. In DNA form, the CDR3 reads TGTGCCTGGAGTTGGAGGGAAACAGATACGCAGTATTTT. The J gene is TRBJ2-3, the V gene TRBV30; possible D gene TRBD2, 6 bases. The length of the CDR3 is 13 residues. V lost 2 bases to trimming and J lost 3 bases, with 9 bases between them. The V gene's germline CDR1 is GTSNPN and CDR2 SVGIG (reference sequence). Variable domain in full (rest from reference TRBV30 and TRBJ2-3): SQTIHQWPATLVQPVGSPLSLECTVEGTSNPNLYWYRQAAGRGLQLLFYSVGIGQISSEVPQNLSASRPQDRQFILSSKKLLLSDSGFYLCAWSWRETDTQYFGPGTRLTVL.

Concerning this clone itself: This specimen includes other DNA sequences encoding the same CDR3. The chain recombines TRBV7-9 with TRBJ2-7; 11 bases are a match to TRBD1. The CDR3 has 14 residues. The ends lost 4 bases at V and 3 bases at J; junction bases unmatched: 2. CDR1 and CDR2 (germline): SEHNR, FQNEAQ (reference sequence). CDR3: CASSSGQGGYEQYF. The CDR3 nucleotides read TGTGCCAGCAGCTCGGGACAGGGGGGCTACGAGCAGTACTTC.

The chain recombines TRBV11-2 with TRBJ2-7; possible D gene TRBD1, 6 bases. Germline V gene lookup returns CDR1 SGHAT and CDR2 FQNNGV. The V end was cut by 8 bases, the J end by 1 base, with 12 bases between. The CDR3 is 13 amino acids. The CDR3 protein is CASAWDISYEQYF. Written as DNA, the CDR3 is TGTGCCAGCGCGTGGGACATTTCCTACGAGCAGTACTTC.

This clone was seen once. V and J are TRBV28 and TRBJ1-6; D is undetermined. V dropped 6 bases and J dropped 13 bases, with 13 bases sitting between them. The CDR3 is 12 residues long. The germline gives CDR1 MDHEN, CDR2 SYDVKM. CDR3 DNA sequence: TGTGCCAGCAGAAACCTTTACGCGCCCCTCCACTTT. Residues: CASRNLYAPLHF.

The chain has TRBV7-8 and TRBJ1-4; 7 bases are shared with TRBD1. This CDR3 contains 16 residues. With V trimmed by 5 bases and J by 2 bases, 8 bases remained unmatched. The germline V gene has CDR1 SGHVS and CDR2 FQNEAQ. CDR3 sequence: CASSPYRGGTNEKLFF. CDR3 nucleotides: TGTGCCAGCAGCCCCTACAGGGGTGGGACTAATGAAAAACTGTTTTTT.

This sequence joins TRBV4-2 and TRBJ2-7; tentative D call: TRBD2 (5 bases). This CDR3 has 13 residues. V was shortened by 4 bases and J by 0 bases, with 7 bases between the two germline ends. Germline V lookup: CDR1 LGHNA, CDR2 YNFKEQ. The CDR3 sequence: CASSLGSSYEQYF. The CDR3 DNA follows: TGTGCCAGCAGCCTGGGGAGCTCCTACGAGCAGTACTTC.

The rearrangement uses TRBV7-9 and TRBJ1-2, with D possibly matching TRBD1 (5 bases). CDR1 is SEHNR, CDR2 FQNEAQ, per germline (reference sequence). The CDR3 length is 14 residues. The ends were cut back, 1 base at V and 0 bases at J, with 6 bases in the middle. The CDR3 nucleotides are TGTGCCAGCAGCTTAGTAGGGGCTAACTATGGCTACACCTTC. Its protein is CASSLVGANYGYTF.